This T cell receptor beta chain was obtained from a study of human T cells and chemical hapten exposure. Turning to the study itself: While the approximately 25-week study was under way, patients received diphenylcyclopropenone on the scalp every week. The upper back received 0.01% DPC by patch testing, with results read at 6 days. Patients, a majority of them female, were diagnosed with alopecia areata, totalis or universalis.

Note on this clonotype: The antigen remains unidentified.

TCRdb independently ran MiXCR on the RACE reads; one entry per CDR3 protein. The table has tens of thousands of distinct CDR3 sequences, about 9.4% seen once. Study-level findings and limits: Alopecia in all donors means immunity may differ from healthy individuals.

This CDR3 spans 13 amino acids. V gave up 6 bases and J gave up 7 bases, with 16 bases separating them. Time point denoted: patch test 2, 6 weeks after DPC sensitization. Treatment indicated: therapeutic diphenylcyclopropenone sensitization with weekly scalp DPC. The chain carries TRBV12-3 or TRBV12-4 and TRBJ2-7; D possibly uses TRBD1 or TRBD2 (5 bases each). The sequences come from whole blood, collected in connection with sensitization to the hapten diphenylcyclopropenone (DPC). This receptor was taken from a woman in her forties or fifties with alopecia areata. Some clones in this sample may be carry-over from other donors' samples. CDR3 DNA sequence: TGTGCCAGCAGCTGGGACGGAGGCAGAGAGCAGTACTTC. Protein product: CASSWDGGREQYF.